This T cell receptor beta chain was identified during a study of T cells in localized non-small cell lung cancer. Broader study findings: Appearances in adjacent lung were noted for a median approximately 50 of the top 100 tumor clones. Greater blood T cell density accompanied longer overall survival. Sequencing, confined to only one tumor region, leaves heterogeneity possible. Clonality of T cells reached its maximum in uninvolved adjacent lung, surpassing tumor.

V was pared by 4 bases and J by 3 bases, with 15 bases between. There are 15 residues in the CDR3. Germline V gene data show CDR1 as MNHEY and CDR2 as SMNVEV (reference sequence). TCRdb keeps only in-frame clones here, not all; method: immunoSEQ multiplex PCR. The sample shows around 43,000 clones, around 87% of them seen only once. Regarding this clone: What it binds is not known.

The sample in question was peripheral blood, obtained before any cancer treatment. This chain uses TRBV27 with TRBJ2-5; possibly TRBD2 for D (6 bases). This receptor was obtained from a man aged 18 to 49 with stage I lung adenocarcinoma. The CDR3 nucleotides are TGTGCCAGCAGTTCACTCCTCTGGGGGGAAGAGACCCAGTACTTC. Encoded protein: CASSSLLWGEETQYF.